The rows below give T cell receptor beta chains drawn from one sample of a study of T cell changes during pregnancy in multiple sclerosis. The method was immunoSEQ multiplex PCR; TCRdb's version includes in-frame clones alone and lacks a portion of them. The table has approximately 40,000 clones, approximately 90% seen once; the top ten hold around 0.51%. The sequencing used CD4+ T cells from peripheral blood mononuclear cells, collected in the first trimester of pregnancy. Source of these receptors: a female donor with multiple sclerosis, enrolled in a pregnancy study. Both conserved end residues are part of each CDR3. D genes are given only for firm matches. The listing skips clone size in some rows; elsewhere it reads once, few, many or a size class.

V gene: TRBV5-1; J gene: TRBJ1-1; D gene: TRBD1; clone size: once; CDR3 DNA: TGCGCCAGCACCGGACAGGTTGGGGGATTCACTGAAGCTTTCTTT; CDR3 protein: CASTGQVGGFTEAFF
V gene: TRBV5-1; J gene: TRBJ1-2; D gene: .; clone size: .; CDR3 DNA: TGCGCCAGCAGCTTGATTACCGCACAACACTATGGCTACACCTTC; CDR3 protein: CASSLITAQHYGYTF
V gene: TRBV5-1; J gene: TRBJ2-7; D gene: TRBD1; clone size: .; CDR3 DNA: TGCGCCAGCAGCTTATTCACGCCGACCGGGACAGGGGAAAAGCAGTACTTC; CDR3 protein: CASSLFTPTGTGEKQYF
V gene: TRBV7-8; J gene: TRBJ1-5; D gene: TRBD1; clone size: few; CDR3 DNA: TGTGCCAGCAGCCCGGGGACAGGGTCCAATCAGCCCCAGCATTTT; CDR3 protein: CASSPGTGSNQPQHF
V gene: TRBV20-1; J gene: TRBJ2-1; D gene: .; clone size: .; CDR3 DNA: TGCAGTGCTACGGGGTTCAATGAGCAGTTCTTC; CDR3 protein: CSATGFNEQFF
V gene: TRBV28; J gene: TRBJ2-5; D gene: TRBD1; clone size: .; CDR3 DNA: TGTGCCAGCAGTTTAAGAACAGGGGTCGGGATAGAGACCCAGTACTTC; CDR3 protein: CASSLRTGVGIETQYF
V gene: TRBV6-5; J gene: TRBJ1-2; D gene: .; clone size: medium-sized; CDR3 DNA: TGTGCCAGCTTTGGCGGGAACTATGGCTACACCTTC; CDR3 protein: CASFGGNYGYTF
V gene: TRBV6-5; J gene: TRBJ2-2; D gene: TRBD1; clone size: .; CDR3 DNA: TGTGCCAGCAGAAGACAGGGCGCGAACACCGGGGAGCTGTTTTTT; CDR3 protein: CASRRQGANTGELFF
V gene: TRBV18; J gene: TRBJ1-1; D gene: .; clone size: .; CDR3 DNA: TGTGCCAGCCGCCAGGGCAACACTGAAGCTTTCTTT; CDR3 protein: CASRQGNTEAFF
V gene: TRBV10-3; J gene: TRBJ2-7; D gene: TRBD1; clone size: .; CDR3 DNA: TGTGCCATCACCCCGGACAGGGACTACGAGCAGTACTTC; CDR3 protein: CAITPDRDYEQYF
V gene: TRBV4-3; J gene: TRBJ2-1; D gene: TRBD2; clone size: .; CDR3 DNA: TGCGCCAGCAGCCAAGCCCCAACTAGCGGGGGGGCCCGAGCCAATGAGCAGTTCTTC; CDR3 protein: CASSQAPTSGGARANEQFF
V gene: TRBV30; J gene: TRBJ1-1; D gene: .; clone size: .; CDR3 DNA: TGTGCCTGGAGTGTACTCGGGGGGACGGTCGGGGAAGCTTTCTTT; CDR3 protein: CAWSVLGGTVGEAFF
V gene: TRBV7-3; J gene: TRBJ1-2; D gene: TRBD1; clone size: few; CDR3 DNA: TGTGCCAGCAGCTTAACAGGGGGCGCGGGTTATGGCTACACCTTC; CDR3 protein: CASSLTGGAGYGYTF
V gene: TRBV19; J gene: TRBJ1-4; D gene: TRBD1; clone size: .; CDR3 DNA: TGTGCCAGTAGTGCTTACAGGGGGTCTAATGAAAAACTGTTTTTT; CDR3 protein: CASSAYRGSNEKLFF
V gene: TRBV6-6; J gene: TRBJ2-7; D gene: TRBD1; clone size: once; CDR3 DNA: TGTGCCAGCAGCCAACTCAACAGGGGCAACGAGCAGTACTTC; CDR3 protein: CASSQLNRGNEQYF
V gene: TRBV7-8; J gene: TRBJ2-5; D gene: TRBD1; clone size: .; CDR3 DNA: TGTGCCAGCAGCTTAGCAGCAGGGGGCAGGGAGACCCAGTACTTC; CDR3 protein: CASSLAAGGRETQYF
V gene: TRBV19; J gene: TRBJ1-2; D gene: .; clone size: .; CDR3 DNA: TGTGCCAGTAGCCCAAGGGGGAGGGACCGTGGCTACACCTTC; CDR3 protein: CASSPRGRDRGYTF